This T cell receptor (beta chain) was observed in a study of T cell responses to AZD1222 COVID-19 vaccine. Repertoires were generated with immunoSEQ multiplex PCR, while TCRdb's copy carries only in-frame clones and drops some. The sample has about 100,000 clones; 87% are singletons. Study-wide findings and caveats: Possibly, clonal diversity was underestimated; donors were largely white British and included more females.

The V end lost 4 bases, the J end lost 1 base, and 13 bases lay between the germline ends. Germline V gene sequence: CDR1 GTSNPN, CDR2 SVGIG (reference sequence). The CDR3 has 14 residues. This clone was seen a single time. Its antigen is as yet unknown. The clonotype originates from an adult in good health. Sequenced here: peripheral blood, sampled on day 0 of AZD1222 vaccination. The rearrangement links TRBV30 to TRBJ1-2; D is undetermined. CDR3 sequence reads: CAWTFESFNYGYTF. In DNA, the CDR3 is TGTGCCTGGACGTTTGAGTCTTTTAACTATGGCTACACCTTC. Full variable domain (remainder filled in from reference TRBV30 and TRBJ1-2): SQTIHQWPATLVQPVGSPLSLECTVEGTSNPNLYWYRQAAGRGLQLLFYSVGIGQISSEVPQNLSASRPQDRQFILSSKKLLLSDSGFYLCAWTFESFNYGYTFGSGTRLTVV.